The 32 T cell receptor beta chains reported below all come from one sample, sequenced in a study of control samples from healthy donors and cancer patients. The table came from immunoSEQ multiplex PCR; TCRdb's copy has only in-frame clones and leaves some out. The sample holds fewer than 45,000 clones, 75% to 95% seen once. Sequenced sample: PBMCs. The receptor source for this set is a woman aged 40-49 years with head and neck cancer.

CDR3 sequence reads: CASSPRLAQPSYEQYF. CDR3 coding DNA: TGCGCCAGCAGCCCCCGACTAGCGCAGCCTTCCTACGAGCAGTACTTC. The V call is TRBV4-1, the J call TRBJ2-7, with TRBD2 identical over 8 bases. The CDR3 is 16 residues long. V lost 4 bases, J lost 1 base, and 9 bases stayed unmatched. In germline, CDR1 is MGHRA, CDR2 YSYEKL.

This chain links TRBV28 with TRBJ2-1; 11 bases agree with TRBD2. The junction had 8 bases not matched to a gene; V was cut back by 4 bases and J by 6 bases. Germline loops: CDR1 MDHEN, CDR2 SYDVKM. CDR3 length equals 16 residues. CDR3 nucleotides: TGTGCCAGCAGTTCCCCTTCTAGCGGGAGGCGCAATGAGCAGTTCTTC. Encoded protein: CASSSPSSGRRNEQFF.

This sequence joins TRBV4-1 and TRBJ2-3, with 15 bases identical to TRBD2. The V gene end was trimmed by 4 bases and the J gene end by 7 bases; junction bases not matched to a gene: 18. This CDR3 comprises 20 residues. Germline values: CDR1 MGHRA, CDR2 YSYEKL. The CDR3 protein is CASSPAGFRTSGGARNTQYF. The CDR3 bases are TGCGCCAGCAGCCCCGCCGGCTTCCGGACTAGCGGGGGGGCTCGAAATACGCAGTATTTT.

V gene TRBV3-1 (or the pseudogene TRBV3-2) combines with J gene TRBJ1-2; no reliable D call. The CDR3 length is 13 residues. The V gene lost 1 base and the J gene lost 4 bases, with 7 bases spanning the gap. CDR1 and CDR2 from the germline V gene are LGHDT and YNNKEL (reference sequence). The CDR3 DNA reads as TGTGCCAGCAGCCAAGCCGGGAGCTATGGCTACACCTTC. It is translated as CASSQAGSYGYTF.

The chain uses TRBV3-1 (or the pseudogene TRBV3-2) and TRBJ2-3; 8 nucleotides match TRBD1. Germline loops: CDR1 LGHDT, CDR2 YNNKEL (reference sequence). V trimming: 4 bases; J trimming: 7 bases; junction bases outside the gene matches: 10. This CDR3 is 15 amino acids long. CDR3: CASSPRTTGVNTQYF. CDR3 nucleotide sequence: TGTGCCAGCAGCCCTCGGACGACAGGGGTAAATACGCAGTATTTT.

The sample holds a few counts of this clone. The rearrangement uses TRBV27 and TRBJ2-3, with D possibly being TRBD1 or TRBD2 (7 bases each). The germline V and J ends were trimmed by 4 bases and 0 bases, with 14 bases remaining between them. Germline V gene lookup returns CDR1 MNHEY and CDR2 SMNVEV (reference sequence). The CDR3 is made up of 16 amino acids. The CDR3 DNA follows: TGTGCCAGCAGTTCGCGACAGGGAGGGAGCACAGATACGCAGTATTTT. It translates to CASSSRQGGSTDTQYF.

V and J are TRBV29-1 and TRBJ1-2; tentatively, D is TRBD1 (5 bases). This CDR3 comprises 15 residues. The ends were cut back, 4 bases at V and 0 bases at J, with 15 bases in the middle. Per germline, CDR1 SQVTM and CDR2 ANQGSEA. The CDR3 nucleotides read TGCAGCGTTGCACTTCCGGGGGGAGCTAACTATGGCTACACCTTC. It is translated as CSVALPGGANYGYTF.

The J gene is TRBJ2-7, the V gene TRBV19; tentatively, D is TRBD1 or TRBD2 (5 bases each). Germline V gene data show CDR1 as LNHDA and CDR2 as SQIVND (reference sequence). The CDR3 totals 16 residues. The V end was cut by 2 bases, the J end by 2 bases, with 16 bases between. In DNA form, the CDR3 reads TGTGCCAGTAGTATAAGGGGACCCGAAGGCACCTACGAGCAGTACTTC. It translates to CASSIRGPEGTYEQYF.

The CDR3 nucleotides are TGCGCCAGCAGGATGATCACTGGAACCGAGCAGTTCTTC. Protein: CASRMITGTEQFF. The gene calls are TRBV5-1 and TRBJ2-1; the D is unclear. CDR3 length: 13 amino acids. Germline CDR1 SGHRS, CDR2 YFSETQ. Trimming stripped 5 bases from V and 10 bases from J, with 16 bases between.

Only a few counts were recorded for this clone. The V gene is TRBV2, the J gene TRBJ2-1; possibly TRBD1 for D (7 bases). CDR3 length equals 16 residues. Germline V gives CDR1 SNHLY, CDR2 FYNNEI. Trimming removed 4 bases at V and 6 bases at J, with 19 bases between. The CDR3 sequence: CASSVEGAPSINEQFF. For the CDR3, the DNA is TGTGCCAGCAGTGTGGAGGGGGCCCCGAGCATCAATGAGCAGTTCTTC.

The chain has TRBV27 and TRBJ2-3; D call uncertain. The CDR3 runs 14 residues. V was shortened by 4 bases and J by 6 bases, with 14 bases between the two germline ends. The V gene's germline CDR1 is MNHEY and CDR2 SMNVEV (reference sequence). The CDR3 DNA sequence: TGTGCCAGCAGTTGGGCCGGGCAGGTTGATACGCAGTATTTT. It specifies CASSWAGQVDTQYF.

The chain links TRBV6-5 to TRBJ1-1; possible D gene TRBD1, 6 bases. This CDR3 comprises 15 residues. The germline V gene has CDR1 MNHEY and CDR2 SVGAGI. Trimming removed 5 bases from V and 8 bases from J, with 21 bases in between. The CDR3 is CASSPRPRGSTEAFF. The CDR3 DNA follows: TGTGCCAGCAGTCCAAGACCGAGGGGGAGCACCGAAGCTTTCTTT.

The gene calls are TRBV24-1 and TRBJ1-1, with D perhaps matching TRBD1 (5 bases). The CDR3 is made up of 15 amino acids. V shed 3 bases and J shed 2 bases, with 12 bases lying between them. From germline, CDR1 is KGHDR and CDR2 SFDVKD. The CDR3 nucleotides read TGTGCCACCAGTGATAGGGGCGCAGGTAACACTGAAGCTTTCTTT. This sequence encodes CATSDRGAGNTEAFF.

The chain joins TRBV28 to TRBJ1-1; no reliable D call. With 2 bases removed from V and 4 bases from J, the gap between germline ends came to 11 bases. The CDR3 length is 14 residues. CDR1 and CDR2 (germline): MDHEN, SYDVKM. The CDR3 is CASSLAPYGTEAFF. Written as DNA, the CDR3 is TGTGCCAGCAGTTTAGCTCCCTACGGCACTGAAGCTTTCTTT. The variable domain in full, with the rest retrieved from reference TRBV28 and TRBJ1-1, is DVKVTQSSRYLVKRTGEKVFLECVQDMDHENMFWYRQDPGLGLRLIYFSYDVKMKEKGDIPEGYSVSREKKERFSLILESASTNQTSMYLCASSLAPYGTEAFFGQGTRLTVV.

The CDR3 protein is CASSWGSRVSGNQPQHF. Here the CDR3 DNA reads TGTGCCAGCAGTTGGGGGAGCAGGGTAAGCGGCAATCAGCCCCAGCATTTT. This sequence joins TRBV6-2 or TRBV6-3 and TRBJ1-5; D perhaps matches TRBD1 (5 bases). This CDR3 is 17 amino acids long. Germline V gene sequence: CDR1 MNHEY, CDR2 SVGEGT. The V and J ends lost 4 bases and 2 bases respectively, with 18 bases between them.

The V and J genes are TRBV5-1 and TRBJ2-6, with a possible D match to TRBD1 (5 bases). CDR3 length: 15 residues. V was trimmed by 3 bases and J by 0 bases, leaving 7 bases between them. Germline assignment: CDR1 SGHRS and CDR2 YFSETQ. In DNA form, the CDR3 reads TGCGCCAGCAGCTCAGGGCTCTCTGGGGCCAACGTCCTGACTTTC. This translates into CASSSGLSGANVLTF.

This clone came up a few times. Other DNA sequences from this sample encode an identical CDR3 as well. The chain carries TRBV27 and TRBJ2-6; D call uncertain. Germline-derived CDR1 and CDR2 are MNHEY and SMNVEV (reference sequence). Trimming took 4 bases from V and 0 from J, leaving 4 bases between them. The CDR3 loop spans 14 amino acids. CDR3 DNA: TGTGCCAGCAGTTCCCTCTCTGGGGCCAACGTCCTGACTTTC. Translating gives CASSSLSGANVLTF.

This clone was picked up a small number of times. The chain couples TRBV9 to TRBJ1-6; D not certain. V was trimmed by 0 bases and J by 6 bases, leaving 4 bases between them. The V gene's germline CDR1 is SGDLS and CDR2 YYNGEE. The length of the CDR3 is 13 residues. CDR3 amino acids: CASSVEVNSPLHF. In DNA form, the CDR3 reads TGTGCCAGCAGCGTAGAGGTTAATTCACCCCTCCACTTT.

The J gene is TRBJ2-2, the V gene TRBV11-3, with D possibly called TRBD1 or TRBD2 (5 bases each). Per the germline V gene, CDR1 is SGHNT and CDR2 is YENEEA. The CDR3 extends over 16 amino acids. Trimming removed 3 bases from V and 0 bases from J, with 11 bases in between. CDR3 in DNA: TGTGCCAGCAGCTTGAGGCGAGGGGCGAACACCGGGGAGCTGTTTTTT. This codes for CASSLRRGANTGELFF.

In this sample, this clone turned up once. The rearrangement uses TRBV30 and TRBJ1-2; D is unclear. The V end lost 3 bases, the J end lost 3 bases, and 14 bases lay between the germline ends. The length of the CDR3 is 14 residues. CDR1 is GTSNPN and CDR2 is SVGIG in the germline V gene (reference sequence). The CDR3 protein is CAWRMYGWDYGYTF. DNA for the CDR3: TGTGCCTGGAGAATGTACGGATGGGACTATGGCTACACCTTC.

The chain links TRBV7-5 to TRBJ2-7; the D call in the table, TRBD1, was not verified against the DNA. TRBV7-5 is reported as a pseudogene. This CDR3 has 14 amino acids. In nucleotides, the CDR3 is TGTGTCAGAAGCACACGCCCATCTGGGCACGAGCAGTACTTC. As protein: CVRSTRPSGHEQYF.

This chain joins TRBV19 and TRBJ2-5, with 8 bases matching TRBD1. J was trimmed by 5 bases and V by 1 base; bases with no gene match: 0. This CDR3 comprises 13 residues. The germline V gene has CDR1 LNHDA and CDR2 SQIVND (reference sequence). CDR3 region: CASSIGQGETQYF. Written as DNA, the CDR3 is TGTGCCAGTAGTATAGGACAGGGGGAGACCCAGTACTTC.

The chain employs TRBV11-2 and TRBJ2-7, with 7 bases identical to TRBD1. V was clipped by 5 bases and J by 4 bases; unmatched bases: 8. The length of the CDR3 is 14 residues. Germline CDR1 SGHAT, CDR2 FQNNGV. This CDR3 is CASSRDRLHYEQYF. CDR3 DNA sequence: TGTGCCAGCAGCCGGGACAGACTACATTACGAGCAGTACTTC. The full variable domain, completed using reference TRBV11-2 and TRBJ2-7, is EAGVAQSPRYKIIEKRQSVAFWCNPISGHATLYWYQQILGQGPKLLIQFQNNGVVDDSQLPKDRFSAERLKGVDSTLKIQPAKLEDSAVYLCASSRDRLHYEQYFGPGTRLTVT.

The chain joins TRBV2 to TRBJ2-5; weak D call: TRBD2 (6 bases). The ends were cut back, 8 bases at V and 0 bases at J, with 7 bases in the middle. The CDR3 has 12 amino acids. The germline CDR1 and CDR2 sequences are SNHLY and FYNNEI. The CDR3 reads CASRLDQETQYF. CDR3 sequence (DNA): TGTGCCAGCCGACTAGACCAAGAGACCCAGTACTTC.

The CDR3 sequence: CASSQDLMRAQPQHF. CDR3 bases: TGTGCCAGCAGCCAAGATCTTATGCGGGCTCAGCCCCAGCATTTT. This sequence joins TRBV3-1 (or the pseudogene TRBV3-2) and TRBJ1-5; D ambiguous. The CDR3 spans 15 residues. Looked up from germline, CDR1 is LGHDT and CDR2 is YNNKEL (reference sequence). Trimming stripped 0 bases from V and 6 bases from J, with 12 bases between.

The V and J genes are TRBV7-9 and TRBJ2-3; TRBD2 aligns across 12 bases. Germline trimming cut 1 base from V and 3 bases from J; bases unmatched to any gene: 11. Germline assignment: CDR1 SEHNR and CDR2 FQNEAQ (reference sequence). The CDR3 covers 19 residues. This CDR3 reads CASSLEPSGGAMNTDTQYF. Here the CDR3 DNA reads TGTGCCAGCAGCTTAGAGCCTAGCGGGGGGGCAATGAATACAGATACGCAGTATTTT.

CDR3 amino acids: CASSQSENEKLFF. In DNA form, the CDR3 reads TGTGCCAGCTCACAAAGCGAAAATGAAAAACTGTTTTTT. This chain uses TRBV18 with TRBJ1-4, with unresolved D. The V end was cut by 4 bases, the J end by 5 bases, with 8 bases between. The CDR3 length is 13 residues. The germline CDR1 and CDR2 sequences are KGHSH and LQKENI.

To note about this clone: A read error may account for a junction end that differs from germline. The chain combines TRBV27 with TRBJ1-4, with 7 nucleotides matching TRBD1. The CDR3 is 17 residues long. CDR1 is MNHEY, CDR2 SMNVEV, per germline (reference sequence). The CDR3 coding sequence is TGTGCCAGCAGTCCCAAGAACAGGGGCAGGGTCCACATGGGAACTGTTTTT. This gives the protein CASSPKNRGRVHMGTVF.

The chain recombines TRBV28 with TRBJ2-1; D is unresolved. CDR1 and CDR2 from the germline V gene are MDHEN and SYDVKM. This CDR3 is built from 13 residues. Trimming pared 4 bases from V and 6 bases from J, leaving 10 bases between. In DNA, the CDR3 is TGTGCCAGCAGTTCTGTCCCCTTCAATGAGCAGTTCTTC. Translating it yields CASSSVPFNEQFF.

V usage is TRBV5-6 and J usage is TRBJ2-1, with TRBD2 matching 8 bases. The germline CDR1 and CDR2 sequences are SGHDT and YYEEEE. This CDR3 region has 12 residues. V lost 3 bases and J lost 8; bases outside the gene matches: 1. The CDR3 loop is CASSYSGDEQFF. Written as DNA, the CDR3 is TGTGCCAGCAGCTATAGCGGGGATGAGCAGTTCTTC.

J is TRBJ1-1 and V is TRBV19; TRBD1 is a possible D gene (5 bases). Between the trimmed V and J ends, which lost 3 bases and 6 bases, there was a span of 17 bases. The CDR3 length is 15 residues. In germline, CDR1 is LNHDA, CDR2 SQIVND (reference sequence). CDR3 in DNA: TGTGCCAGTAGTATCGGGGATGGGGTGGGGGCTGAAGCTTTCTTT. It encodes CASSIGDGVGAEAFF.

The gene calls are TRBV7-2 and TRBJ1-2; 10 nucleotides match TRBD1. The CDR3 extends over 13 amino acids. Germline V CDR1 and CDR2: SGHTA, FQGNSA. J lost 8 bases, V lost 4 bases, and 4 bases had no gene match. CDR3 sequence: CASSSRTGGGYTF. The CDR3 nucleotides read TGTGCCAGCAGCTCGCGGACAGGGGGAGGCTACACCTTC.